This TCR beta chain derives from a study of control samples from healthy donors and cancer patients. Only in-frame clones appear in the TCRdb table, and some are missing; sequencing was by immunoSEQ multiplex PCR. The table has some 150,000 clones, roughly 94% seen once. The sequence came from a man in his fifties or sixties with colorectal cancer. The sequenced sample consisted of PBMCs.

This CDR3 is CASSQVTGTAELSYEQYF. The CDR3 DNA reads as TGCGCCAGCAGCCAAGTTACGGGGACAGCAGAACTATCCTACGAGCAGTACTTC. The chain has TRBV4-1 and TRBJ2-7; 7 bases agree with TRBD1. CDR3 length: 18 amino acids. Germline V gene data show CDR1 as MGHRA and CDR2 as YSYEKL. V lost 1 base to trimming and J lost 1 base; unmatched junction nucleotides: 13.